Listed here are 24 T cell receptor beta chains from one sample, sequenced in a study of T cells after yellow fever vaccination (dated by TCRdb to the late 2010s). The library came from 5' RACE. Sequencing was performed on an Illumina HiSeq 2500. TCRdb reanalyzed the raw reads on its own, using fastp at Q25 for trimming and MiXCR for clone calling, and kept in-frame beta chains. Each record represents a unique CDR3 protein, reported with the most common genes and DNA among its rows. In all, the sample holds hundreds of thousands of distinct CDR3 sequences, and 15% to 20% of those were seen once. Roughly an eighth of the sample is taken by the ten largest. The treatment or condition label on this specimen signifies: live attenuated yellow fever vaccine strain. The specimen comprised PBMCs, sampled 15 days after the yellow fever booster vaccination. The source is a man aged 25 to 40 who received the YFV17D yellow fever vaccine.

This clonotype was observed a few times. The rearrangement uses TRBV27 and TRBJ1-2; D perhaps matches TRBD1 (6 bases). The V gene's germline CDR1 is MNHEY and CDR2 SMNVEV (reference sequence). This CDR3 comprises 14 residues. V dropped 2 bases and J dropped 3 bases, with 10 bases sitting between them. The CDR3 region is CASSLGGPYYGYTF. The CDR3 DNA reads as TGTGCCAGCAGTTTAGGGGGCCCCTACTATGGCTACACCTTC.

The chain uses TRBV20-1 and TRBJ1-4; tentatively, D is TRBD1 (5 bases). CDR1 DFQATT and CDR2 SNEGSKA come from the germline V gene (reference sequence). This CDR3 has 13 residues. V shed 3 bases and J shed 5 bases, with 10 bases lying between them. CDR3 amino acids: CSASEGVNEKLFF. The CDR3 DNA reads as TGCAGTGCTAGCGAAGGGGTGAATGAAAAACTGTTTTTT.

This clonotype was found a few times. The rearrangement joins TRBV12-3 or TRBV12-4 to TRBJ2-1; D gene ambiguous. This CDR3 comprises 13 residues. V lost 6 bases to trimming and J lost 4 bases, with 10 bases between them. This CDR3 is CASRPPGYNEQFF. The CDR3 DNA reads TGTGCCAGCAGACCTCCGGGTTACAATGAGCAGTTCTTC.

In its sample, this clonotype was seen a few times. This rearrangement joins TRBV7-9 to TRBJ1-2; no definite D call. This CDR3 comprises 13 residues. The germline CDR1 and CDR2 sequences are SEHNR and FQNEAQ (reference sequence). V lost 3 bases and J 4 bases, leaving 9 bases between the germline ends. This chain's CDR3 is CASSLLGPYGYTF. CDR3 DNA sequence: TGTGCCAGCAGCTTGTTAGGACCCTATGGCTACACCTTC.

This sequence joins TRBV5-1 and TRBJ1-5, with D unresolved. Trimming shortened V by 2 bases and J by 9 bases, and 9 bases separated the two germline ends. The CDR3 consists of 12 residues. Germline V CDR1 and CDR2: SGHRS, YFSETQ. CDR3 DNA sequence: TGCGCCAGCAGCTTATCGGGCGGGCCCCAGCATTTT. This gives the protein CASSLSGGPQHF.

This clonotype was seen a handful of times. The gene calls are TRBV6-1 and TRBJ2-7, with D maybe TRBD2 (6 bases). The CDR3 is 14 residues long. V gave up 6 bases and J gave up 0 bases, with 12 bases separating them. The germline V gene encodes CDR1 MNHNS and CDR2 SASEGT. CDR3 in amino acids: CASRRAGFSYEQYF. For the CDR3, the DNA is TGTGCCAGCAGGAGAGCGGGCTTCTCCTACGAGCAGTACTTC.

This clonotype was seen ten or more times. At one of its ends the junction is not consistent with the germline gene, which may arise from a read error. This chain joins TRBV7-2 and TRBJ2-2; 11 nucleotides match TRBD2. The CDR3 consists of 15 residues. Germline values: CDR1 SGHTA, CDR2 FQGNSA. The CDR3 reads CASSLAGGGTGELFF. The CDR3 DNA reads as TGTGCCAGCAGTTTAGCGGGAGGGGGCACCGGGGAGCTGTTTTTT.

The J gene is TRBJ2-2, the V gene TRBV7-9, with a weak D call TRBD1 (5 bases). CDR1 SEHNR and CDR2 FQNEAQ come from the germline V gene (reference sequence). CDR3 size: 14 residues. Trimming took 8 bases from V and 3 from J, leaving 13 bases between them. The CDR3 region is CASRSDSYTGELFF. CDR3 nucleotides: TGTGCCAGCCGAAGTGACAGTTACACCGGGGAGCTGTTTTTT. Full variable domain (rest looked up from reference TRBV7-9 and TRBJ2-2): DTGVSQNPRHKITKRGQNVTFRCDPISEHNRLYWYRQTLGQGPEFLTYFQNEAQLEKSRLLSDRFSAERPKGSFSTLEIQRTEQGDSAMYLCASRSDSYTGELFFGEGSRLTVL.

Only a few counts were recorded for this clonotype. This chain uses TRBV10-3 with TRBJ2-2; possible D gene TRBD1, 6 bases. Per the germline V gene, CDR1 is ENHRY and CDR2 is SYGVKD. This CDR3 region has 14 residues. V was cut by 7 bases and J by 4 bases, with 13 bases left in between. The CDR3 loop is CAITGQKSTGELFF. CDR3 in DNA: TGTGCCATCACTGGACAGAAGTCCACCGGGGAGCTGTTTTTT.

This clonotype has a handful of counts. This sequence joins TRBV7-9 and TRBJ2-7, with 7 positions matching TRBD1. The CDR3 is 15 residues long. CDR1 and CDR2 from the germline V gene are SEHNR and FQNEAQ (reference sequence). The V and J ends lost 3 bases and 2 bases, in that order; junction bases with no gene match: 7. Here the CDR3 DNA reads TGTGCCAGCAGCTTTTTACGGCAGGGGGCCTACGAGCAGTACTTC. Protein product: CASSFLRQGAYEQYF.

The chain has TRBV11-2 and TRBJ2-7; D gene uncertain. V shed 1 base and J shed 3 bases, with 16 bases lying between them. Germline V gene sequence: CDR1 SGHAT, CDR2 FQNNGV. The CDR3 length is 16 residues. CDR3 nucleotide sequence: TGTGCCAGCAGCTTAGGGGTGGGCGATAGGGACTACGAGCAGTACTTC. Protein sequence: CASSLGVGDRDYEQYF.

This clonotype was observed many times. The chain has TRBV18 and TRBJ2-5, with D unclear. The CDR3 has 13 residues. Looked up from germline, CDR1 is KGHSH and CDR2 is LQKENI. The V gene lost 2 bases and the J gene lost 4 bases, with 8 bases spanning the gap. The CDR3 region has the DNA TGTGCCAGCTCACCAGGGGTGAGAGAGACCCAGTACTTC. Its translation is CASSPGVRETQYF.

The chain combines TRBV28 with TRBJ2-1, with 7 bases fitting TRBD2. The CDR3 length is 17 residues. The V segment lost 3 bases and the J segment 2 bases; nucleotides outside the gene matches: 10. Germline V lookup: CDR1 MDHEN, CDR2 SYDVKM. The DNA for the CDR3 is TGTGCCAGCAGTTTTATCCCGAGCGGGATCCCCTACAATGAGCAGTTCTTC. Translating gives CASSFIPSGIPYNEQFF.

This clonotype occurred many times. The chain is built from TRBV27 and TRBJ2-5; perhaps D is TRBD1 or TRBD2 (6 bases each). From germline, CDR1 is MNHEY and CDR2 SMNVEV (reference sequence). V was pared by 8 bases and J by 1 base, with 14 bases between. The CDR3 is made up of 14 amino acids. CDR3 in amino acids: CASAPGGRQETQYF. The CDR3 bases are TGTGCCAGCGCCCCCGGGGGCCGCCAAGAGACCCAGTACTTC.

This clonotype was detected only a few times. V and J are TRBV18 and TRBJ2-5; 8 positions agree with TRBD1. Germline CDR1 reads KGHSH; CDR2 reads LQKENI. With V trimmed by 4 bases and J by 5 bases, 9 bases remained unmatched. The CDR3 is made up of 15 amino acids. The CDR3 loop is CASSLRTGLRETQYF. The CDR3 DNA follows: TGTGCCAGCTCACTACGGACAGGGCTACGGGAGACCCAGTACTTC.

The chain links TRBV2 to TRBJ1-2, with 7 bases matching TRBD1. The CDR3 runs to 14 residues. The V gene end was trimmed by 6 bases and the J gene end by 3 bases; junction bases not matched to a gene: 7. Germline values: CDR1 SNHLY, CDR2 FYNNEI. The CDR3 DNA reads TGTGCCAGCAGCCCAACCGGGACAGACTATGGCTACACCTTC. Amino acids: CASSPTGTDYGYTF.

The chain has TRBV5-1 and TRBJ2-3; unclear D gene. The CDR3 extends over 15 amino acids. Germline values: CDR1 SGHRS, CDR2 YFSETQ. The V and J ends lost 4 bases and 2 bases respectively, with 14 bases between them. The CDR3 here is CASSNGARNTDTQYF. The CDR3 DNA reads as TGCGCCAGCAGCAACGGAGCCAGGAACACAGATACGCAGTATTTT.

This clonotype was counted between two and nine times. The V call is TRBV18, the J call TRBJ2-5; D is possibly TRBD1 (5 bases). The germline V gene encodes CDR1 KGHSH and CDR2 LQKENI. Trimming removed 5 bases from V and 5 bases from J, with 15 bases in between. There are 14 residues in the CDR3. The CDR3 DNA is TGTGCCAGCTCATCTCAGCAGGGTTCGGAGACCCAGTACTTC. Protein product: CASSSQQGSETQYF.

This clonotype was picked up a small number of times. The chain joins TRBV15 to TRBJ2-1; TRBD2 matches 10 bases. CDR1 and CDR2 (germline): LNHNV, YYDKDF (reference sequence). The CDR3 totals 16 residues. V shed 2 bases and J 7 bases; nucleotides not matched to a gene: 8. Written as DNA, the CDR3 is TGTGCCACCAGCAGATCCGGCCCTAGCGGGAGTAATGAGCAGTTCTTC. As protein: CATSRSGPSGSNEQFF.

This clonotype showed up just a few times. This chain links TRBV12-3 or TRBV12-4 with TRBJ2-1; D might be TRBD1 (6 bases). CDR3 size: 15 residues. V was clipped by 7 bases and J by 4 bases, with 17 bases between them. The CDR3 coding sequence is TGTGCCAGCAACTCAGAAGGGGACAAGTACAATGAGCAGTTCTTC. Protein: CASNSEGDKYNEQFF.

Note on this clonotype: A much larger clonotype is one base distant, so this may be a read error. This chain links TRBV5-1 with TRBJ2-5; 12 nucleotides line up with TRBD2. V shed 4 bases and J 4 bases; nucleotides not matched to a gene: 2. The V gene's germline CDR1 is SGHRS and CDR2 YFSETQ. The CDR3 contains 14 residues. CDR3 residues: CASSRGLAGETQYF. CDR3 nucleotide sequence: TGCGCCAGCAGCCGGGGACTAGCGGGAGAGACCCAGTACTTC. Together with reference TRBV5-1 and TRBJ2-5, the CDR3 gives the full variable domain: KAGVTQTPRYLIKTRGQQVTLSCSPISGHRSVSWYQQTPGQGLQFLFEYFSETQRNKGNFPGRFSGRQFSNSRSEMNVSTLELGDSALYLCASSRGLAGETQYFGPGTRLLVL.

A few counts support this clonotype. In nucleotides, the CDR3 is TGCAGCGTTGGTGGACTAGGTTCCGGGGAGCTGTTTTTT. This translates into CSVGGLGSGELFF. The gene calls are TRBV29-1 and TRBJ2-2; TRBD2 matches at 7 bases. In germline, CDR1 is SQVTM, CDR2 ANQGSEA. Trimming removed 4 bases from V and 6 bases from J; junction bases left unmatched: 5. This CDR3 has 13 residues.

The CDR3 here is CASSPQSGEKLFF. The CDR3, as DNA: TGTGCCAGCTCACCACAAAGTGGTGAAAAACTGTTTTTT. The chain combines TRBV18 with TRBJ1-4, with unresolved D. The CDR3 is made up of 13 amino acids. Trimming pared 1 base from V and 7 bases from J, leaving 7 bases between. Germline lookup yields CDR1 KGHSH and CDR2 LQKENI.

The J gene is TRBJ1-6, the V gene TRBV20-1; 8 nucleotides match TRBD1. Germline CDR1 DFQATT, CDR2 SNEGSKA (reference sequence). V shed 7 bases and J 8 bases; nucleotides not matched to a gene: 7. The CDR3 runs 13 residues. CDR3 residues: CSVARDRYSPLHF. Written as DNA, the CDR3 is TGCAGTGTCGCCCGGGACAGGTATTCACCCCTCCACTTT.